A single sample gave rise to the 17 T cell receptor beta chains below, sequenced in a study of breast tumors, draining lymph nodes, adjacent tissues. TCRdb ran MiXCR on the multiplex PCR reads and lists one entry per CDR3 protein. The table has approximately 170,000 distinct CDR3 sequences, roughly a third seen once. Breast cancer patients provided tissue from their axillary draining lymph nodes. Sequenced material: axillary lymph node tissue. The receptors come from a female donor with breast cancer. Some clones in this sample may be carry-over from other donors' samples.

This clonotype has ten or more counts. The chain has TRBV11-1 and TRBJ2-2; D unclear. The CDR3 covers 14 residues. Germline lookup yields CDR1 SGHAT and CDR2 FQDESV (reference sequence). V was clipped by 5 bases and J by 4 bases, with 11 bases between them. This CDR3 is CASSPDKVTGELFF. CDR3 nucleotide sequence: TGTGCCAGCAGCCCAGACAAAGTCACCGGGGAGCTGTTTTTT.

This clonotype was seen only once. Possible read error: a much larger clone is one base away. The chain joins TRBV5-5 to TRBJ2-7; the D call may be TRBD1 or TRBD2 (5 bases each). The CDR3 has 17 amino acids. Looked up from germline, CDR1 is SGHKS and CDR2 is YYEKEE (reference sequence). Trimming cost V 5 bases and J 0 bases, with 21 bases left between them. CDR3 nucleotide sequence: TGTGCCAGCAGTCCCGGGACCGCGACACACAGCTCCTACGAGCAGTACTTC. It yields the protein CASSPGTATHSSYEQYF. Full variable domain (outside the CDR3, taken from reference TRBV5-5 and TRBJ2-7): DAGVTQSPTHLIKTRGQQVTLRCSPISGHKSVSWYQQVLGQGPQFIFQYYEKEERGRGNFPDRFSARQFPNYSSELNVNALLLGDSALYLCASSPGTATHSSYEQYFGPGTRLTVT.

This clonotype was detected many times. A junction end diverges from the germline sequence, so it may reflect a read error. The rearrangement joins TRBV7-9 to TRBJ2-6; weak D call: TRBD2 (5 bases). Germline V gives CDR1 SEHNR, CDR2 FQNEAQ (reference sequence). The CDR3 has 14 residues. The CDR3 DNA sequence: TGTGCCAGCACCCGACTATCTGGCGCCAACGTCCTGACTTTC. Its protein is CASTRLSGANVLTF.

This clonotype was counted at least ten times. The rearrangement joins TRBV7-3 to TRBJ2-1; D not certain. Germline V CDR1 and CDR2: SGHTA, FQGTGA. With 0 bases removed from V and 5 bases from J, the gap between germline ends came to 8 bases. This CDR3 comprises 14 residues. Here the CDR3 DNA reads TGTGCCAGCAGCTTAACTCCGGTCGACAATGAGCAGTTCTTC. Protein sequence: CASSLTPVDNEQFF.

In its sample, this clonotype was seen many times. The CDR3 is CSARDSGLRGNEQFF. The CDR3 coding sequence is TGCAGTGCTAGAGATTCGGGGCTTCGGGGGAATGAGCAGTTCTTC. The rearrangement uses TRBV20-1 and TRBJ2-1, with D perhaps TRBD2 (6 bases). The CDR3 spans 15 residues. Trimming stripped 0 bases from V and 7 bases from J, with 16 bases between. Germline CDR1 DFQATT, CDR2 SNEGSKA (reference sequence).

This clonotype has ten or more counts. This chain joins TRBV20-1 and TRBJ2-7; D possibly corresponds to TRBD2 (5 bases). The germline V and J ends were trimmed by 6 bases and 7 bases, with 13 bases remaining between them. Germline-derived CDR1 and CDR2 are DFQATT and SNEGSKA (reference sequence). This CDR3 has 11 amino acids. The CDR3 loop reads CSARALREQYF. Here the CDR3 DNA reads TGCAGTGCGCGGGCCCTTAGAGAGCAGTACTTC.

The CDR3 nucleotides read TGTGCCACCGGGACAGGGGATTCACCCCTCCACTTT. It codes for CATGTGDSPLHF. The V gene is TRBV10-3, the J gene TRBJ1-6, with TRBD1 matching 10 bases. The V segment lost 10 bases and the J segment 8 bases; nucleotides outside the gene matches: 2. The CDR3 length is 12 residues. The germline CDR1 and CDR2 sequences are ENHRY and SYGVKD.

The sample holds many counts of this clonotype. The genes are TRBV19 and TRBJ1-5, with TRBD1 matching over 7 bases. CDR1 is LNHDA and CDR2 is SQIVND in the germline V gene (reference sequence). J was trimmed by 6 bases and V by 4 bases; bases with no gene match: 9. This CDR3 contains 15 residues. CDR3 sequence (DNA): TGTGCCAGTAGTACCCAGACAGGGTCGACTCAGCCCCAGCATTTT. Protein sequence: CASSTQTGSTQPQHF. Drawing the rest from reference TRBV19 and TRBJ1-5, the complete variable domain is DGGITQSPKYLFRKEGQNVTLSCEQNLNHDAMYWYRQDPGQGLRLIYYSQIVNDFQKGDIAEGYSVSREKKESFPLTVTSAQKNPTAFYLCASSTQTGSTQPQHFGDGTRLSIL.

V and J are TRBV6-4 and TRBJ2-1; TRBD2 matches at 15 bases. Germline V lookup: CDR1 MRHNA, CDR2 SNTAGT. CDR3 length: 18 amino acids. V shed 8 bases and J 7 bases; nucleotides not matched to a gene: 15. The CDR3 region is CASVPGTSGGPVGNEQFF. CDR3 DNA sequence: TGTGCCAGCGTACCCGGGACTAGCGGGGGGCCCGTGGGGAATGAGCAGTTCTTC.

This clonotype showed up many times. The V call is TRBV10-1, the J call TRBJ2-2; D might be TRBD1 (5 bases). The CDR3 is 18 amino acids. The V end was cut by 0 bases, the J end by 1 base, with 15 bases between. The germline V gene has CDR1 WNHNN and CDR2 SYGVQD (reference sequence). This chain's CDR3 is CASSESAGWGVNTGELFF. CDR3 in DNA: TGCGCCAGCAGTGAGTCGGCAGGGTGGGGCGTGAACACCGGGGAGCTGTTTTTT.

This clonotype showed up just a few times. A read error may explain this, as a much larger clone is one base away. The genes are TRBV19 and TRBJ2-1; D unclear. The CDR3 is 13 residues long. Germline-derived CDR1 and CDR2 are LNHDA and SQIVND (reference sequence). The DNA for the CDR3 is TGTGCCAGTAGTATAAGGTCGTCGAATGAGCAGCTCTTC. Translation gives CASSIRSSNEQLF.

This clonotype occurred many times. The CDR3, as DNA: TGTGCCAGCAGCATCACACCCGGAAACGTAAACTATGGCTACACCTTC. The encoded protein is CASSITPGNVNYGYTF. The gene calls are TRBV7-2 and TRBJ1-2; D not certain. V shed 5 bases and J shed 2 bases, with 18 bases lying between them. The CDR3 has 16 amino acids. CDR1 is SGHTA and CDR2 is FQGNSA in the germline V gene.

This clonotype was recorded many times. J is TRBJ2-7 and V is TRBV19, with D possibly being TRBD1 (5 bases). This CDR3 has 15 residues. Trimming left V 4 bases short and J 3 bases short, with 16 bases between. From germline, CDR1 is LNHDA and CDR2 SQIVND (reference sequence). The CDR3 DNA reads TGTGCCAGTAGTACCGACAGCGCTGCGGTCTACGAGCAGTACTTC. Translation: CASSTDSAAVYEQYF.

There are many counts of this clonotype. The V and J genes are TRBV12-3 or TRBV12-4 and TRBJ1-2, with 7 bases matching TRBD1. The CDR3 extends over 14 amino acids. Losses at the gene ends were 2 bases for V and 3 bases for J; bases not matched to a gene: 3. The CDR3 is CASSLSQGYYGYTF. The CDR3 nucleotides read TGTGCCAGCAGTTTATCACAGGGGTACTATGGCTACACCTTC.

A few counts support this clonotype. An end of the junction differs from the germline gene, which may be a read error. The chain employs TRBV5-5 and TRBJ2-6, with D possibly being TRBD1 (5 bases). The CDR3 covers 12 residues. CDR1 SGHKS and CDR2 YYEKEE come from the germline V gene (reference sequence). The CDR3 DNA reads TGTGCCAGCAGGGCTGGGGCCACCGTCCTGACTTTC. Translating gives CASRAGATVLTF.

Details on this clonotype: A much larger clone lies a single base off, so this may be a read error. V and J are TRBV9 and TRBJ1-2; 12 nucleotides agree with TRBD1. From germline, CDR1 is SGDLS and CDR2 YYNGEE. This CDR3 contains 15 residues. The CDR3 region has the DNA TGTGCCAGCAGCCCTCCCGGGACAGGGGGCGTGAGCTACGCCTTC. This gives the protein CASSPPGTGGVSYAF.

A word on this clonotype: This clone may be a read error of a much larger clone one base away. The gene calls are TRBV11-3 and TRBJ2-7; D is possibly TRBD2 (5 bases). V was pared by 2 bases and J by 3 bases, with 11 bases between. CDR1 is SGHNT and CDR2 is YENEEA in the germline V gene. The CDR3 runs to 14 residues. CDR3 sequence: CASSLSGEHYEQYF. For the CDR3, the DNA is TGTGCCAGCAGCTTATCCGGGGAGCACTACGAGCAGTACTTC. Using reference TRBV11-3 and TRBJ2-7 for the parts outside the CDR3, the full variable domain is EAGVVQSPRYKIIEKKQPVAFWCNPISGHNTLYWYLQNLGQGPELLIRYENEEAVDDSQLPKDRFSAERLKGVDSTLKIQPAELGDSAVYLCASSLSGEHYEQYFGPGTRLTVT.